Sequencing of this T cell receptor beta chain was carried out in a study of blood T cell repertoires in COVID-19. Across the whole study: Samples came from the United States, Italy and Spain, spanning acute and convalescent COVID-19. T cells, B-cell-depleted T cells, or PBMCs supplied cDNA or gDNA.

Method: immunoSEQ multiplex PCR; TCRdb's copy keeps in-frame clones and lacks some. This sample has 200,000 or so clones, with roughly 84% found just once. The V gene's germline CDR1 is SGHKS and CDR2 YYEKEE (reference sequence). The CDR3 is 17 amino acids. Trimming at V came to 4 bases and at J to 5 bases, leaving 16 bases not matched to a gene. The sequencing input was peripheral blood. The V gene is TRBV5-5, the J gene TRBJ2-5; 8 bases match TRBD1. The sequence was collected from a man between 40 and 49 years old with active or convalescent COVID-19. The CDR3 protein is CASSDAVDRVVRETQYF. The CDR3 DNA sequence: TGTGCCAGCAGCGACGCCGTGGACAGGGTGGTTCGGGAGACCCAGTACTTC. Supplemented by reference TRBV5-5 and TRBJ2-5, the full variable domain reads DAGVTQSPTHLIKTRGQQVTLRCSPISGHKSVSWYQQVLGQGPQFIFQYYEKEERGRGNFPDRFSARQFPNYSSELNVNALLLGDSALYLCASSDAVDRVVRETQYFGPGTRLLVL.